The 4 T cell receptor beta chains below all came from one sample that was sequenced in a study of CD8+CD57+ T cells in acquired aplastic anemia. According to the study, genomic DNA was the template for TCR beta VDJ and CDR3 profiling. Each CDR3 protein gets one entry after TCRdb re-called the reads with MiXCR. The table shows around 500,000 distinct CDR3 sequences, with approximately 33% occurring only once. CD8+CD57+ cell expansion, shown by flow cytometry, had occurred in the patients selected for sequencing. Sequences were obtained from sorted CD4+, CD8+, or CD8+CD57+ T cells (not recorded which) from PBMCs. All receptors derive from a human donor with aplastic anemia.

This sequence joins TRBV4-2 and TRBJ2-7; D ambiguous. Trimming removed 0 bases at V and 0 bases at J, with 18 bases between. Looked up from germline, CDR1 is LGHNA and CDR2 is YNFKEQ. This CDR3 comprises 18 residues. The CDR3 DNA follows: TGTGCCAGCAGCCAAGATGTGCTTAAACCAGGTAGCTCCTACGAGCAGTACTTC. Protein sequence: CASSQDVLKPGSSYEQYF.

The V and J genes are TRBV6-5 and TRBJ2-7; 11 bases match TRBD2. Trimming removed 4 bases from V and 4 bases from J; junction bases left unmatched: 12. The CDR3 has 17 residues. Germline CDR1 reads MNHEY; CDR2 reads SVGAGI. The DNA of the CDR3 is TGTGCCAGCAGTTTAACTAGCGGGAGCCTAAGGGGTTACGAGCAGTACTTC. It encodes CASSLTSGSLRGYEQYF.

Worth noting for this clonotype: A clone one base away is much larger, so this may be a read error. V is TRBV10-3 and J is TRBJ1-2; D not certain. V lost 10 bases to trimming and J lost 4 bases, with 19 bases between them. The CDR3 consists of 14 residues. The germline CDR1 and CDR2 sequences are ENHRY and SYGVKD. The DNA of the CDR3 is TGTGCCAGCCGCCGGGCGGGGAATCTCTATGGCTACACCTTC. Residues: CASRRAGNLYGYTF.

This clonotype was counted only a few times. This rearrangement joins TRBV7-2 to TRBJ2-1, with D uncertain. V lost 2 bases and J lost 6, with 8 bases in between. Germline V gene sequence: CDR1 SGHTA, CDR2 FQGNSA. There are 13 residues in the CDR3. The CDR3 sequence: CASSLQGTNEQFF. The CDR3 nucleotides are TGTGCCAGCAGCTTACAAGGTACCAATGAGCAGTTCTTC.